This TCR beta chain derives from a study of monozygotic twins with inflammatory bowel disease. Germline loops: CDR1 MGHRA, CDR2 YSYEKL. The CDR3 sequence is 14 residues long. TCRdb reprocessed the 5' RACE reads and keeps a single row for each CDR3 protein, giving no DNA. The sample includes under 200,000 distinct CDR3 sequences. This chain connects TRBV4-1 to TRBJ2-7; there is no DNA to check the TCRdb D call of TRBD2. Sequenced input: blood. The TCR was taken from a human donor with ulcerative colitis or Crohn's disease, or a healthy co-twin of an affected twin (not recorded which). CDR3 region: CASSQAEGTYEQYF.